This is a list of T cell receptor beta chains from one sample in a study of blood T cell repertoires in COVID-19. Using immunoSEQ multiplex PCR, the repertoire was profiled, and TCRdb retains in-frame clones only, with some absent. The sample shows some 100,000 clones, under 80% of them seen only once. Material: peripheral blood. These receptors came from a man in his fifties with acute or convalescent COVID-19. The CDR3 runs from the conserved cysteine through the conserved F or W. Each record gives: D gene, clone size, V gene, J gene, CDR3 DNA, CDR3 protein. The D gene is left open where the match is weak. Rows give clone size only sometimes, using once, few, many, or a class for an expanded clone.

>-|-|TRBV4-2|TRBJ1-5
TGTGCCAGCAGCCAAGAAGGGACTTATAGCAATCAGCCCCAGCATTTT
CASSQEGTYSNQPQHF
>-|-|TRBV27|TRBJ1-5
TGTGCCAGCAGTTCTACAGGCTTCGGACAGCCCCAGCATTTT
CASSSTGFGQPQHF
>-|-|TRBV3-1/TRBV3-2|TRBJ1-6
TGTGCCAGCACCTCCGACAGCTCCTATAATTCACCCCTCCACTTT
CASTSDSSYNSPLHF
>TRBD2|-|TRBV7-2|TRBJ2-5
TGTGCCAGCAGCTTAAGCCCGGGACTAGCGGGCAGAGAGACCCAGTACTTC
CASSLSPGLAGRETQYF
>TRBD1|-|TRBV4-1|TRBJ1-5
TGCGCCAGCAGCCAAGGACAGGGGGATCAGCCCCAGCATTTT
CASSQGQGDQPQHF
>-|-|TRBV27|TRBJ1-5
TGTGCCAGCAGTTTTAGCGGATTTGGGCAGCCCCAGCATTTT
CASSFSGFGQPQHF
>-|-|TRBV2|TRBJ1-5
TGTGCCAGCAGTTCTACAGGGTCTAATCAGCCCCAGCATTTT
CASSSTGSNQPQHF
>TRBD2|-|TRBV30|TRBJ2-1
TGTGCCTCTTACCGACTAGCGGGGGACTACAATGAGCAGTTCTTC
CASYRLAGDYNEQFF
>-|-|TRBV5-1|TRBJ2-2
TGCGCCAGCAGCTTGCTCGGGTCGAACACCGGGGAGCTGTTTTTT
CASSLLGSNTGELFF
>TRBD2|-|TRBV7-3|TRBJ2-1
TGTGCCAGCAGCTTAAGCTCAGCGGGAAATGAGCAGTTCTTC
CASSLSSAGNEQFF
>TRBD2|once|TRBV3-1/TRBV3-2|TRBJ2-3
TGTGCCAGCAGCCAAGATAGCAGACTAGCGCTCCGGGATACGCAGTATTTT
CASSQDSRLALRDTQYF
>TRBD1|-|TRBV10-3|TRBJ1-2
TGTGCCATCAGTGAGTCACCTCCGTCCAGGACAGGGGATCAAACTAACTATGGCTACACCTTC
CAISESPPSRTGDQTNYGYTF
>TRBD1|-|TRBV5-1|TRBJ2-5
TGCGCCAGCAGCTACGGACAGGATCTAAAAGAGACCCAGTACTTC
CASSYGQDLKETQYF
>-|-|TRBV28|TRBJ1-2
TGTGCCAGCAGCCCTACCCGTGGCTACACCTTC
CASSPTRGYTF
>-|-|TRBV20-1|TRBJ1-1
TGCAGTACCAAACCGAGGACTGAAGCTTTCTTT
CSTKPRTEAFF
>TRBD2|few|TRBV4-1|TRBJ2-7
TGCGCCAGCAGCCAAGATAGATTGGTAGCGGGAGGGACCTCCTACGAGCAGTACTTC
CASSQDRLVAGGTSYEQYF
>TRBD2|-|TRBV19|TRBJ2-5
TGTGCCAGTAGTATAGGACTAGCGGGGCTAGGGGAGACCCAGTACTTC
CASSIGLAGLGETQYF
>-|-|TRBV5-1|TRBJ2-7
TGCGCCAGCAGCCCCACTACGGGGGAGCAGTACTTC
CASSPTTGEQYF
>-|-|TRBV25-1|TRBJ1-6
TGTGCCAGCAGAAGGGAGCTCTATAATTCACCCCTCCACTTT
CASRRELYNSPLHF
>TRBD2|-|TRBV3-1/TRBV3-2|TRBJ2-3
TGTGCCAGCAGCCAAGATTTTCGGCTAGCGGGAACTGATACGCAGTATTTT
CASSQDFRLAGTDTQYF
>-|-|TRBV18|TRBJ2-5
TGTGCCAGCTCACCGTCGACCGGGGATCAAGAGACCCAGTACTTC
CASSPSTGDQETQYF
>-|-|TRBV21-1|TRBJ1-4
TGTGCCAGCCCTTGGGCCAGGGGAGAAAATGAAAAACTGTTTTTT
CASPWARGENEKLFF
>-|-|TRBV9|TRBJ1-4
TGTGCCAGCAGCGTATCTCCTTTGGGTCAGGGAGGTGAAAAACTGTTTTTT
CASSVSPLGQGGEKLFF
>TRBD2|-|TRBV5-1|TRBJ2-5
TGCGCCAGCAGCTTGGCCCCTAGCGGGAGCCAAGAGACCCAGTACTTC
CASSLAPSGSQETQYF
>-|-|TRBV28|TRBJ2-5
TGTGCCAGCAGTTTCCCTCTTTCTACAGCTGAAGAGACCCAGTACTTC
CASSFPLSTAEETQYF
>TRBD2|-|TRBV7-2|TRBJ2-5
TGTGCCAGCAGCCTAGCCCTAGCGGACCAAGAGACCCAGTACTTC
CASSLALADQETQYF
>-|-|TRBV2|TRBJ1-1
TGTGCCACGAAACCGGGGAACACTGAAGCTTTCTTT
CATKPGNTEAFF
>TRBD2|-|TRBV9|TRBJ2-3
TGTGCCAGCAGCGACCCCCAGGGACTAGCGGGGCCAGATACGCAGTATTTT
CASSDPQGLAGPDTQYF